The 3 T cell receptor beta chains in this list originate from one sample, sequenced in a study of T cell responses to AZD1222 COVID-19 vaccine. Using immunoSEQ multiplex PCR, the repertoire was profiled, and TCRdb retains in-frame clones only, with some absent. The data show about 120,000 clones, approximately 90% seen once. Sequences were derived from peripheral blood, sampled on day 0 of AZD1222 vaccination. The receptors were gathered from an adult in good health.

This clone came up a few times. This chain connects TRBV10-3 to TRBJ2-3, with D perhaps being TRBD1 or TRBD2 (5 bases each). Trimming took 4 bases from V and 9 from J, leaving 20 bases between them. The CDR3 totals 15 residues. The germline V gene encodes CDR1 ENHRY and CDR2 SYGVKD. CDR3 in DNA: TGTGCCATCAGTGCCTCCGGGACCGCGGTCGACACGCAGTATTTT. This sequence encodes CAISASGTAVDTQYF.

This rearrangement joins TRBV12-3 or TRBV12-4 to TRBJ2-7; 8 positions agree with TRBD1. The junction had 0 bases not matched to a gene; V was cut back by 3 bases and J by 2 bases. The length of the CDR3 is 13 residues. The CDR3 nucleotides are TGTGCCAGCAGTTTGGACAGGGCCTACGAGCAGTACTTC. Translated, it gives CASSLDRAYEQYF.

The V gene is TRBV28, the J gene TRBJ2-7; the D gene could be TRBD1 or TRBD2 (5 bases each). CDR3 length: 17 amino acids. Germline CDR1 MDHEN, CDR2 SYDVKM. The V end was cut by 4 bases, the J end by 2 bases, with 21 bases between. CDR3 in amino acids: CASSSGTLGVFAYEQYF. In DNA form, the CDR3 reads TGTGCCAGCAGTTCAGGAACCCTGGGGGTCTTCGCCTACGAGCAGTACTTC. Together with reference TRBV28 and TRBJ2-7, the CDR3 gives the full variable domain: DVKVTQSSRYLVKRTGEKVFLECVQDMDHENMFWYRQDPGLGLRLIYFSYDVKMKEKGDIPEGYSVSREKKERFSLILESASTNQTSMYLCASSSGTLGVFAYEQYFGPGTRLTVT.